The entry below describes one T cell receptor (beta chain). Antigen unknown. The sample originates from a study of T cells in Graves' hyperthyroidism and ophthalmopathy. Overall study findings and caveats: Blood also showed most of the thyroid clonotypes that were expanded above 0.001.

Exclusion criteria comprised uncontrolled infection, other autoimmune disease, pregnancy or lactation. The diagnostic basis comprised clinical symptoms, serum thyroxine and TRAb, thyroid ultrasound and orbital computed tomography. Amplification of TCR beta CDR3 regions was performed using RNA transcripts as template. The TCR CDR3 was amplified in a first-round RT-PCR using the HTBI primer set. Each CDR3 protein gets one entry after TCRdb re-called the multiplex PCR reads with MiXCR. The table has fewer than 650,000 distinct CDR3 sequences, 12% to 15% seen once. V lost 6 bases and J lost 7; bases outside the gene matches: 7. Germline V lookup: CDR1 DFQATT, CDR2 SNEGSKA (reference sequence). The CDR3 runs to 15 residues.

Sequencing was done on a sample of blood. The source is a woman in her 40s with Graves' hyperthyroidism. The rearrangement links TRBV20-1 to TRBJ2-1, with 15 bases that match TRBD2. CDR3 region: CSAKGTSGRWNEQFF. In nucleotides, the CDR3 is TGCAGTGCGAAGGGGACTAGCGGGAGGTGGAATGAGCAGTTCTTC.